This T cell receptor (beta chain) was documented in a study of regulatory and conventional T cells in RAG deficiency. General observations from the study: Omenn syndrome and CID/AS patients had roughly 100-fold fewer unique Treg TCR beta sequences, versus 9.5 to 10-fold elsewhere. Shannon entropy was markedly lower and Simpson indices higher in RAG-deficient patients than control T-cell subsets. Omenn patients showed >90% Treg-Tconv overlap and shorter CDR3 lengths.

A remark on this clone: What it recognizes is unknown.

V lost 5 bases and J 6 bases, leaving 13 bases between the germline ends. Germline V CDR1 and CDR2: PRHDT, FYEKMQ (reference sequence). This CDR3 spans 13 amino acids. Using immunoSEQ multiplex PCR, the repertoire was profiled, and TCRdb retains in-frame clones only, with some absent. Among around 30,000 clones listed, nearly 95% were seen once. The sorted conventional CD4+ T cells were CD25-low and CD127-high, with genomic DNA sequenced. This same sample was also part of a study on regulatory T cells. This second study says: The primer mix had 52 TRBV and 13 TRBJ primers.

The rearrangement uses TRBV13 and TRBJ1-1; maybe TRBD1 (5 bases). The clonotype originates from a human donor in good health. Material: CD25- CD4+ T cells sorted from blood. The CDR3 DNA reads TGTGCCAGCAGCAGAGGCCAGGGCGCTGAAGCTTTCTTT. Amino acids: CASSRGQGAEAFF.